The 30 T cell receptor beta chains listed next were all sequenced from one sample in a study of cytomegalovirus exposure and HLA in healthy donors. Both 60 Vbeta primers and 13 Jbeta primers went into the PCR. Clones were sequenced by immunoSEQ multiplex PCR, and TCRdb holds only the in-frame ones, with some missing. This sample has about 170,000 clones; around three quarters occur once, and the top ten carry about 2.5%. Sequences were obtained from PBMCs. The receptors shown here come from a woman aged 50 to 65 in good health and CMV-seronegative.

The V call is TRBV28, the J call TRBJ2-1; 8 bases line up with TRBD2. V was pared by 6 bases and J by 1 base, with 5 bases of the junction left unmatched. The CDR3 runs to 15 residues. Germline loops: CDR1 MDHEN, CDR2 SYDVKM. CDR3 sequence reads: CASRPGLASYNEQFF. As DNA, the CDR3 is TGTGCCAGCAGGCCCGGACTAGCATCCTACAATGAGCAGTTCTTC.

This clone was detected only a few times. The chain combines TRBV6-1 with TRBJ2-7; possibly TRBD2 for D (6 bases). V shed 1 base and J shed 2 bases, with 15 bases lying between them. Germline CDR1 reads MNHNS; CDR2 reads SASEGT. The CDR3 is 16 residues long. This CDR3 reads CASSEERGTSTYEQYF. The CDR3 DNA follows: TGTGCCAGCAGTGAAGAGCGAGGGACTTCCACCTACGAGCAGTACTTC.

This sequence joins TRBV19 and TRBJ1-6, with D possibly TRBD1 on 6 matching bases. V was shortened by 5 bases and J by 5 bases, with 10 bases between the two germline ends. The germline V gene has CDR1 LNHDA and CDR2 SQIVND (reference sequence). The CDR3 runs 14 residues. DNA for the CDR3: TGTGCCAGTAGTGTCAGGGGCGATAATTCACCCCTCCACTTT. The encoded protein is CASSVRGDNSPLHF.

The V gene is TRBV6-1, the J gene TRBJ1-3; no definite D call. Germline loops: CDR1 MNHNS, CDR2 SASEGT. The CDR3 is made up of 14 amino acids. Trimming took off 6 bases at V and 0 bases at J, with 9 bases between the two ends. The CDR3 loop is CASSVQNSGNTIYF. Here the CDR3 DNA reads TGTGCCAGCAGCGTACAGAACTCTGGAAACACCATATATTTT.

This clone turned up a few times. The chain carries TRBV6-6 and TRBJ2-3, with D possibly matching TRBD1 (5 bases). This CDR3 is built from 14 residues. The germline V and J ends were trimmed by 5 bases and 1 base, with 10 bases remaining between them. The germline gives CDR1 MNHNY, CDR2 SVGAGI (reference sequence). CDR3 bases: TGTGCCAGCAGTCAAATAGGGGGCACAGATACGCAGTATTTT. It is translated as CASSQIGGTDTQYF.

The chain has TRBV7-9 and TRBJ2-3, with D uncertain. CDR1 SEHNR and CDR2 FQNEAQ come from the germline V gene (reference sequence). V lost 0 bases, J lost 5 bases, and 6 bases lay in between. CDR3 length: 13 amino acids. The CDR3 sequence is CASSLAAEDTQYF. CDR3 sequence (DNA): TGTGCCAGCAGCTTAGCCGCGGAAGATACGCAGTATTTT. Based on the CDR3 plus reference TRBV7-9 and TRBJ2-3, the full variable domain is DTGVSQNPRHKITKRGQNVTFRCDPISEHNRLYWYRQTLGQGPEFLTYFQNEAQLEKSRLLSDRFSAERPKGSFSTLEIQRTEQGDSAMYLCASSLAAEDTQYFGPGTRLTVL.

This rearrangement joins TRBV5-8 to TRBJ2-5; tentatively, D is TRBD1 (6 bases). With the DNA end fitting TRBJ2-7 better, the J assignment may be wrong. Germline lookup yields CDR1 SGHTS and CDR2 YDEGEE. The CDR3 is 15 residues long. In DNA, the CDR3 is TGTGCCAGCAGCTTTGGGGGCCTGATTTCCTACGAGCAGTACTTC. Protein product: CASSFGGLISYEQYF.

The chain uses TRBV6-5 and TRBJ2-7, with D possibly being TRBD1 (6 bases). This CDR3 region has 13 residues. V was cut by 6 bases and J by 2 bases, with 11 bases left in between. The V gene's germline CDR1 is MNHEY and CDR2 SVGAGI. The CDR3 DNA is TGTGCCAGCAGACAGGGTCTCCCCTACGAGCAGTACTTC. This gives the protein CASRQGLPYEQYF.

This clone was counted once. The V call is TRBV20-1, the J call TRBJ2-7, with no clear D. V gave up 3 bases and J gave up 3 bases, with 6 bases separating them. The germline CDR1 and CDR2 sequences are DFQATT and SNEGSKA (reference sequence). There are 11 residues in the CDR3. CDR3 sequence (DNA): TGCAGTGCTAGTTCCGGCTACGAGCAGTACTTC. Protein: CSASSGYEQYF.

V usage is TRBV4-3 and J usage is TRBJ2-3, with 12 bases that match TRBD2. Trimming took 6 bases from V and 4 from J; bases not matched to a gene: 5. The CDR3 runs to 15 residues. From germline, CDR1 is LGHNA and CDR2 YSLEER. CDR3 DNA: TGCGCCAGCAGTAGGACTAGCGGGGACCCAGATACGCAGTATTTT. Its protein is CASSRTSGDPDTQYF.

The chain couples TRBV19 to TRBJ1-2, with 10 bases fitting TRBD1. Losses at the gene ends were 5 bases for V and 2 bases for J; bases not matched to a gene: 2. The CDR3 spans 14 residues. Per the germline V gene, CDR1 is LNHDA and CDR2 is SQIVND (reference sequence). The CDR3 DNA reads TGTGCCAGTAGTGAGACAGGGGGCAACTATGGCTACACCTTC. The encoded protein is CASSETGGNYGYTF.

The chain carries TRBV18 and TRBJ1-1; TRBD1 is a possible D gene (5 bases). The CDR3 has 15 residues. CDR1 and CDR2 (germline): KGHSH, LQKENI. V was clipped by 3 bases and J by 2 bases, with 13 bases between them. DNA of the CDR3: TGTGCCAGCTCACCGGGGGGGAGATATAACACTGAAGCTTTCTTT. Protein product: CASSPGGRYNTEAFF.

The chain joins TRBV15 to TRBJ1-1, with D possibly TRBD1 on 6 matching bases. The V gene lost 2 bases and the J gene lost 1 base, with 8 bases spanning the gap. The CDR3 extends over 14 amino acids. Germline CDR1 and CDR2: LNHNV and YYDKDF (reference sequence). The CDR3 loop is CATSRRGGNTEAFF. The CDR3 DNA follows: TGTGCCACCAGCAGAAGAGGGGGGAACACTGAAGCTTTCTTT.

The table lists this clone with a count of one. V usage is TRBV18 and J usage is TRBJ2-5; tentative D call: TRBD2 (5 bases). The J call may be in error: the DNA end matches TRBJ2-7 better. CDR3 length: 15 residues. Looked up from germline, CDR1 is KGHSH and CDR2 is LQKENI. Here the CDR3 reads CASSPKRVGDAEQYF. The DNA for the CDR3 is TGTGCCAGCTCACCCAAAAGAGTGGGAGACGCCGAGCAGTACTTC.

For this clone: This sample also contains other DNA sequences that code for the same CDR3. The CDR3 region is CASSPGQGPGNTIYF. The CDR3 DNA is TGTGCCAGCAGCCCAGGACAGGGACCTGGAAACACCATATATTTT. The chain uses TRBV11-3 and TRBJ1-3; 8 bases line up with TRBD1. From germline, CDR1 is SGHNT and CDR2 YENEEA. V dropped 5 bases and J dropped 2; count of bases not matched to a gene: 5. CDR3 length: 15 amino acids.

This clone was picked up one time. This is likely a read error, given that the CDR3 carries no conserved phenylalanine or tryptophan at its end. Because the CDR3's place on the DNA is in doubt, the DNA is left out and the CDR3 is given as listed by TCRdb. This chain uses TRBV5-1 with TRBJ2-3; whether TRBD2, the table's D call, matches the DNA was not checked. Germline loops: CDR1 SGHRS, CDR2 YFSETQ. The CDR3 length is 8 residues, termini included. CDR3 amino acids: CASSLGES.

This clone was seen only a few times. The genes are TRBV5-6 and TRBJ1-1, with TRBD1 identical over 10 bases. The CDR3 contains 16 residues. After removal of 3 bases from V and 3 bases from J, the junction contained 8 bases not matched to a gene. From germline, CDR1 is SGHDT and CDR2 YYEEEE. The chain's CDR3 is CASSSRDRGRYTEAFF. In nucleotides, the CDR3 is TGTGCCAGCAGCTCTAGGGACAGGGGTCGGTACACTGAAGCTTTCTTT.

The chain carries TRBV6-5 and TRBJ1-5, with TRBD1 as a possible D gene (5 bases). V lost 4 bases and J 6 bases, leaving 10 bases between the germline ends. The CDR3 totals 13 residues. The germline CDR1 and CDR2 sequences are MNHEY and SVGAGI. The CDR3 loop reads CASSSTETQPQHF. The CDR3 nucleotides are TGTGCCAGCAGTTCGACAGAAACTCAGCCCCAGCATTTT.

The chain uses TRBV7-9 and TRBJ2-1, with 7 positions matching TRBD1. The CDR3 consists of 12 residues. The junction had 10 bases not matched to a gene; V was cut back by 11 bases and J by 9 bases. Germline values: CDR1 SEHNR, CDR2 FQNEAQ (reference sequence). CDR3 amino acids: CAEERQGGEQFF. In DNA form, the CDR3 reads TGTGCCGAAGAGAGACAGGGCGGTGAGCAGTTCTTC.

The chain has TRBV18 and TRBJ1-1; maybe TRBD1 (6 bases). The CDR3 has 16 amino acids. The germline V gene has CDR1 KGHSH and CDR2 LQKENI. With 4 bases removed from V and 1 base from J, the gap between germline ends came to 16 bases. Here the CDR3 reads CASSQQGQGANTEAFF. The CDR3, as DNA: TGTGCCAGCTCACAACAGGGTCAGGGAGCGAACACTGAAGCTTTCTTT.

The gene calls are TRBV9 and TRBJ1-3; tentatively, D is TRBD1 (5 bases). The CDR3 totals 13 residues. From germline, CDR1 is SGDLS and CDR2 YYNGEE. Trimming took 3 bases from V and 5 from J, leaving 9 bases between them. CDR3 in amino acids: CASSGEDRNTIYF. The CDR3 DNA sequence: TGTGCCAGCAGCGGAGAGGACAGAAACACCATATATTTT.

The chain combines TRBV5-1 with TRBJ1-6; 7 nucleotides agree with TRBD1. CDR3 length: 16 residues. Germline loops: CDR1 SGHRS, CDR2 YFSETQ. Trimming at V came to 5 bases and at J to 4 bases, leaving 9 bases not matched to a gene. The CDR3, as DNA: TGCGCCAGCAGGCGGGACAGCACCGAATATAATTCACCCCTCCACTTT. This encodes CASRRDSTEYNSPLHF.

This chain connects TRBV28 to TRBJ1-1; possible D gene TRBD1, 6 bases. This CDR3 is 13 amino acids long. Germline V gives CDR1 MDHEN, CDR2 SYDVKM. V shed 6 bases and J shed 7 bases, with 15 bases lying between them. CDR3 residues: CASSSPLQGEAFF. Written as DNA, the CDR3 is TGTGCCAGCAGCAGTCCTTTACAGGGTGAAGCTTTCTTT. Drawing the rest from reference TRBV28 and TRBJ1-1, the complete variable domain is DVKVTQSSRYLVKRTGEKVFLECVQDMDHENMFWYRQDPGLGLRLIYFSYDVKMKEKGDIPEGYSVSREKKERFSLILESASTNQTSMYLCASSSPLQGEAFFGQGTRLTVV.

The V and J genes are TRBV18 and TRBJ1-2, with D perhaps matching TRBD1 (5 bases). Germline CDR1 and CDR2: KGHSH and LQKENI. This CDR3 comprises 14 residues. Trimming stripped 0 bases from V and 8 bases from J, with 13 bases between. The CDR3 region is CASSPPGRDSGYTF. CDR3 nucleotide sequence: TGTGCCAGCTCACCACCGGGCAGGGACTCCGGCTACACCTTC.

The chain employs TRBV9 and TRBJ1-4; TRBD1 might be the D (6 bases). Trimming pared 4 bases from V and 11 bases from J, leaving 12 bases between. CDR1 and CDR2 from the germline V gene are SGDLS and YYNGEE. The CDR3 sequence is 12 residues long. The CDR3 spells CASSSQTGKLFF. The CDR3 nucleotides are TGTGCCAGCAGCTCTCAAACAGGGAAACTGTTTTTT.

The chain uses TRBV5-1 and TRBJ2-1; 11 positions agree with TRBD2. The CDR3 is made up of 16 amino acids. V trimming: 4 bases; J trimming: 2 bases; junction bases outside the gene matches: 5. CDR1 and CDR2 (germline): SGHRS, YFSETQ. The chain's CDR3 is CASSQRTSGPYNEQFF. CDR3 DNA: TGCGCCAGCAGCCAAAGGACTAGCGGGCCCTACAATGAGCAGTTCTTC.

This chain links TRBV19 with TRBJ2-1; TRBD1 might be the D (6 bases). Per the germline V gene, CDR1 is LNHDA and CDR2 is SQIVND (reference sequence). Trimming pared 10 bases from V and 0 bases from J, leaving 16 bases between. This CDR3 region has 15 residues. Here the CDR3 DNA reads TGTGCCACCAGACCGGACAGAAGCTCCTACAATGAGCAGTTCTTC. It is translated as CATRPDRSSYNEQFF.

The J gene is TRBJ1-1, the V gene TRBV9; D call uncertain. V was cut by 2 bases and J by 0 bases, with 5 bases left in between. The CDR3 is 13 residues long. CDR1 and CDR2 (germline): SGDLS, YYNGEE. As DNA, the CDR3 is TGTGCCAGCAGCGTTACAGTGAACACTGAAGCTTTCTTT. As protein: CASSVTVNTEAFF.

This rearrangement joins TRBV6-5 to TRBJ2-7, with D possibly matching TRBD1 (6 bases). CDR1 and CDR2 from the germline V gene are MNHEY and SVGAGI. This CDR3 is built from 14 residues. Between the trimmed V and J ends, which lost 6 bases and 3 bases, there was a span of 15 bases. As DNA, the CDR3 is TGTGCCAGCAGGGTCCAACAGGGTTACTACGAGCAGTACTTC. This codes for CASRVQQGYYEQYF.

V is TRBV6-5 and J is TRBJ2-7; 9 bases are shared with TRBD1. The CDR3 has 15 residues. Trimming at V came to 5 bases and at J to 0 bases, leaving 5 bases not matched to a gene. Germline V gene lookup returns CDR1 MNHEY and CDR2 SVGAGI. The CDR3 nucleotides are TGTGCCAGCAGTCTCGGGACAGGGCGCTCCTACGAGCAGTACTTC. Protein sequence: CASSLGTGRSYEQYF.